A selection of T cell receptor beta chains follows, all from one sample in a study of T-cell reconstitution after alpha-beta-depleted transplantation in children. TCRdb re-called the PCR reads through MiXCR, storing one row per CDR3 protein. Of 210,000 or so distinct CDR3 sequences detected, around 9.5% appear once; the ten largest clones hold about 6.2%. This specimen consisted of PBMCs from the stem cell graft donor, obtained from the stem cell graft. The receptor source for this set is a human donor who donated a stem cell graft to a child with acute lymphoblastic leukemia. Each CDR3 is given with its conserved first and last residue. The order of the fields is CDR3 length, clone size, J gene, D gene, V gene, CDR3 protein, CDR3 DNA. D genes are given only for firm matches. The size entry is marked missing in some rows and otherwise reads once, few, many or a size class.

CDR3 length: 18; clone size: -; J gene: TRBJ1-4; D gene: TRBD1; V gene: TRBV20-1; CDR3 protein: CSASDPTQGGLGNEKLFF; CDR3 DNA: TGCAGTGCTAGTGACCCGACCCAGGGGGGGCTGGGTAATGAAAAACTGTTTTTT
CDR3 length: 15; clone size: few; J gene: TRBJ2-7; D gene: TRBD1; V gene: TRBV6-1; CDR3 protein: CASTRNRGLFYEQYF; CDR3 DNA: TGTGCCAGCACCCGAAACAGGGGCCTATTCTACGAGCAGTACTTC
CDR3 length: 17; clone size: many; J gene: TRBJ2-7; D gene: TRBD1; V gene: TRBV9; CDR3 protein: CASSGSVGTGSSYEQYF; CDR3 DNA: TGTGCCAGCAGCGGTAGCGTTGGGACAGGGAGCTCCTACGAGCAGTACTTC
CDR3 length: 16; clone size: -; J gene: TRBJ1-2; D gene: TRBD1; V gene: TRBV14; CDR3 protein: CASSQDGTDFNYGYTF; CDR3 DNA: TGTGCCAGCAGCCAAGACGGGACAGACTTCAACTATGGCTACACCTTC
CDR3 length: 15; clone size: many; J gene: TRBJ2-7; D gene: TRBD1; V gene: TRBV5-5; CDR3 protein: CASSLGTGGFDEQYF; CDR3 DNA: TGTGCCAGCAGCCTGGGGACAGGGGGCTTTGACGAGCAGTACTTC
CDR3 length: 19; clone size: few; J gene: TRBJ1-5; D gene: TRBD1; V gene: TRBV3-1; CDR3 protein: CASSQARGTGTGHRQPQHF; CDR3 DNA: TGTGCCAGCAGCCAGGCCCGAGGTACCGGGACAGGGCATCGTCAGCCCCAGCATTTT
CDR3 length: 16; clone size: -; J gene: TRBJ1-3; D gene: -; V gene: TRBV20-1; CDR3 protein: CSARDRLSHSGNTIYF; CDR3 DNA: TGCAGTGCTAGAGATCGTCTAAGCCACTCTGGAAACACCATATATTTT
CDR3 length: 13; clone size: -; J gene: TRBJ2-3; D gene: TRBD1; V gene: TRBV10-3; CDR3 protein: CAISGQGLDTQYF; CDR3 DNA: TGTGCCATCAGCGGACAGGGTTTGGATACGCAGTATTTT
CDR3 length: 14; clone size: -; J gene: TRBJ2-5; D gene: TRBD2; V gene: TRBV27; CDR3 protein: CASTRAGLQETQYF; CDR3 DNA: TGTGCCAGCACCCGCGCGGGACTACAGGAGACCCAGTACTTC
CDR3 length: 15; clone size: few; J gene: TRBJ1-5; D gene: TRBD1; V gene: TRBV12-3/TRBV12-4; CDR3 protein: CASSLRGQGNQPQHF; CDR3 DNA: TGTGCCAGCAGTTTACGAGGACAGGGAAATCAGCCCCAGCATTTT
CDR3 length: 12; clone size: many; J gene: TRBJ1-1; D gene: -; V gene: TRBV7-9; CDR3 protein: CASSLGGPEAFF; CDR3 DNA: TGTGCCAGCAGCTTAGGGGGGCCTGAAGCTTTCTTT
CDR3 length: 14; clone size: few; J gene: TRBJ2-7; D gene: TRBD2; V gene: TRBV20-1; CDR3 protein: CSANPSGRAYEQYF; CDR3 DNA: TGCAGTGCTAACCCTAGCGGACGAGCGTACGAGCAGTACTTC
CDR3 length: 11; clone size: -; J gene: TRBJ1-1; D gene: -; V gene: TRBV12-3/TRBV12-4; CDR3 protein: CASSFLAEAFF; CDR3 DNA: TGTGCCAGCAGTTTTTTAGCTGAAGCTTTCTTT
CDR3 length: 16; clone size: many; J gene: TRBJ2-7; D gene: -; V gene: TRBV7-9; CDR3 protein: CASSSATGRLTYEQYF; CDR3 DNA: TGTGCCAGCAGCTCGGCCACGGGACGGCTGACCTACGAGCAGTACTTC
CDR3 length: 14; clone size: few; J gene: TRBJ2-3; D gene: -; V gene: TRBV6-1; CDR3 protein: CASSEGHGTDTQYF; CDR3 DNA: TGTGCCAGCAGTGAAGGACACGGCACAGATACGCAGTATTTT
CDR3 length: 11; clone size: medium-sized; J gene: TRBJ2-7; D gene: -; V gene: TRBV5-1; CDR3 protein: CASSSTYEQYF; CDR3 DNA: TGCGCCAGCAGCTCGACCTACGAGCAGTACTTC
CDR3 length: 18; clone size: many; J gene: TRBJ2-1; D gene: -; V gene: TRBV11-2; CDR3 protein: CASSLLSGHDLPFLKQFF; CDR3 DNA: TGTGCCAGCAGCTTATTGTCCGGCCACGATCTCCCTTTCCTCAAGCAGTTCTTC
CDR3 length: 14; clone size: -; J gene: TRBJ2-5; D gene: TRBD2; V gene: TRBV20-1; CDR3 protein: CSARPGLGPETQYF; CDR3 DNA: TGCAGTGCCAGACCGGGACTAGGACCCGAGACCCAGTACTTC
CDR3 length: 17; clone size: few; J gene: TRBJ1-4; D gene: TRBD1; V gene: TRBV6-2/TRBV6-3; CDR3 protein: CASSYSHSGTGDEKLFF; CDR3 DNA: TGTGCCAGCAGTTACTCCCACTCCGGGACAGGGGATGAAAAACTGTTTTTT
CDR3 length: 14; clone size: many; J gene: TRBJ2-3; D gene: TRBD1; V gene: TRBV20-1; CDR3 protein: CSPLRDRGPDTQYF; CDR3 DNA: TGCAGTCCACTCCGGGACAGGGGCCCAGATACGCAGTATTTT
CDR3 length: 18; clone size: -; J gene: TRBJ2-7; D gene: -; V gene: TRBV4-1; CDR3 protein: CASSQGAFPGLTVVEQYF; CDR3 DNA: TGCGCCAGCAGCCAAGGGGCGTTCCCGGGACTGACTGTGGTCGAGCAGTACTTC
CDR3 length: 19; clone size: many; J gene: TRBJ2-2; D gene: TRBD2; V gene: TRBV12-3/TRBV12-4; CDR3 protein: CASSFKLAGGTTNTGELFF; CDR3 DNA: TGTGCCAGCAGTTTTAAACTAGCGGGGGGAACCACGAACACCGGGGAGCTGTTTTTT
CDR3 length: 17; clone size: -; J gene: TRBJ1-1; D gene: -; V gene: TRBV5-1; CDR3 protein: CASSLGREFLQNTEAFF; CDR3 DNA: TGCGCCAGCAGCTTGGGAAGGGAATTTCTACAAAACACTGAAGCTTTCTTT
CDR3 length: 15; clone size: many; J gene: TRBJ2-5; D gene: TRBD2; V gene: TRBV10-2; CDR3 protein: CASSDPAGDQETQYF; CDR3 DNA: TGCGCCAGCAGTGACCCAGCGGGGGACCAAGAGACCCAGTACTTC
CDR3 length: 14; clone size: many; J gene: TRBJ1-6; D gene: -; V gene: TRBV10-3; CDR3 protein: CAISVNDRNSPLHF; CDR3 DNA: TGTGCCATCAGTGTGAACGATAGGAATTCACCCCTCCACTTT
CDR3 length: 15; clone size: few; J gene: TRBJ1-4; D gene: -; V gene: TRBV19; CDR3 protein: CASSISQATNEKLFF; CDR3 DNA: TGTGCCAGTAGTATATCGCAAGCAACTAATGAAAAACTGTTTTTT
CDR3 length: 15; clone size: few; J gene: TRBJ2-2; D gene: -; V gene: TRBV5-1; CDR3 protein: CASTDAAGQTGELFF; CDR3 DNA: TGCGCCAGCACCGACGCGGCAGGGCAAACCGGGGAGCTGTTTTTT
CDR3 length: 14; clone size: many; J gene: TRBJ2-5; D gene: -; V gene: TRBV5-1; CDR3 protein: CASRGRPYQETQYF; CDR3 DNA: TGCGCCAGCAGAGGACGCCCGTACCAAGAGACCCAGTACTTC
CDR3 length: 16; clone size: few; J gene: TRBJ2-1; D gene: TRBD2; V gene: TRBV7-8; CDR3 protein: CASSLLSSGGADEQFF; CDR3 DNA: TGTGCCAGCAGCTTATTGTCGAGCGGGGGGGCCGATGAGCAGTTCTTC
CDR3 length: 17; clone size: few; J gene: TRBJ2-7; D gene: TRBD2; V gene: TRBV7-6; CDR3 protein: CASSSKGSGGLYYEQYF; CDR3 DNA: TGTGCCAGCAGCTCGAAGGGGAGCGGGGGACTGTACTACGAGCAGTACTTC
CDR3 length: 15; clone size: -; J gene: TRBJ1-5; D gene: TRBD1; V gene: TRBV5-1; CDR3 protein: CASSSSGTGEQPQHF; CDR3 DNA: TGCGCCAGCAGCTCCTCCGGGACAGGGGAACAGCCCCAGCATTTT
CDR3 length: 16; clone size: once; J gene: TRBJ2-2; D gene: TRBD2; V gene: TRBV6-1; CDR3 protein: CASILQGGGGTGELFF; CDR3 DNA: TGTGCCAGCATCTTACAGGGCGGGGGGGGCACCGGGGAGCTGTTTTTT
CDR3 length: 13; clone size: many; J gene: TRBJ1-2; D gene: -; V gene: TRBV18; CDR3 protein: CASSPGRRYGYTF; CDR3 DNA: TGTGCCAGCTCACCGGGACGGCGGTATGGCTACACCTTC
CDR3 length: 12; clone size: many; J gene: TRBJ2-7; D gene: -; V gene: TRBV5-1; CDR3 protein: CASSLDVYEQYF; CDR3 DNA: TGCGCCAGCAGCTTGGACGTCTACGAGCAGTACTTC
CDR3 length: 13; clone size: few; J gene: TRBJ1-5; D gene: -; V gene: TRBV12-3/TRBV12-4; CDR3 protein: CASSLLLGRPQHF; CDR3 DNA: TGTGCCAGCAGTTTACTCTTAGGACGGCCCCAGCATTTT
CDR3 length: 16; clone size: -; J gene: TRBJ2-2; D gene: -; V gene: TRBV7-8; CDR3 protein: CASSSITGGGTGELFF; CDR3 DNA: TGTGCCAGCAGCTCAATCACGGGGGGCGGCACCGGGGAGCTGTTTTTT
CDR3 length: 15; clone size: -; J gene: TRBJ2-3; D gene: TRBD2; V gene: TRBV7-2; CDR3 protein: CASTLAGLGTDTQYF; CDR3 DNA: TGTGCCAGCACCCTCGCAGGACTAGGCACAGATACGCAGTATTTT
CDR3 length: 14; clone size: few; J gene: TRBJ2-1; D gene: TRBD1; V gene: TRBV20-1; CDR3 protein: CSALRDRGVDEQFF; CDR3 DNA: TGCAGTGCTCTCCGTGACAGGGGGGTCGATGAGCAGTTCTTC
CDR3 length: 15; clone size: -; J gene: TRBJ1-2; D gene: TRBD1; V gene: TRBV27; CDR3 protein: CASSLRRTGEYGYTF; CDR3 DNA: TGTGCCAGCAGTTTACGCCGGACAGGGGAATATGGCTACACCTTC
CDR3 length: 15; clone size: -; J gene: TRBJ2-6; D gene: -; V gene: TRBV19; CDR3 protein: CASSISGSGANVLTF; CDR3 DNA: TGTGCCAGTAGTATCTCTGGCTCTGGGGCCAACGTCCTGACTTTC
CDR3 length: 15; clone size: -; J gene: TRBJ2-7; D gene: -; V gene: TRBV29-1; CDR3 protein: CSVEGGDRTPYEQYF; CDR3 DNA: TGCAGCGTTGAGGGGGGGGACAGGACCCCCTACGAGCAGTACTTC
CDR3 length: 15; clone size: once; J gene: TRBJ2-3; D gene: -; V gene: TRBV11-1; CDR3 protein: CASSLSLAQADTQYF; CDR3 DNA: TGTGCCAGCAGCTTAAGTCTAGCCCAGGCAGATACGCAGTATTTT
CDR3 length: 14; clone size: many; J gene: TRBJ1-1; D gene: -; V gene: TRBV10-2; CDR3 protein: CASSEGMMNTEAFF; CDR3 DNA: TGCGCCAGCAGTGAGGGGATGATGAACACTGAAGCTTTCTTT
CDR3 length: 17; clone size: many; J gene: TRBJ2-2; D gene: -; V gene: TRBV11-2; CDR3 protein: CASTEWGTGRSGGELFF; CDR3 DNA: TGTGCCAGCACCGAATGGGGAACAGGGAGGTCGGGCGGGGAGCTGTTTTTT
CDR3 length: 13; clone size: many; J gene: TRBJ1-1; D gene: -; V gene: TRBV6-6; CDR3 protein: CASSLNRDTEAFF; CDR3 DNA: TGTGCCAGCAGCCTTAATCGGGACACTGAAGCTTTCTTT
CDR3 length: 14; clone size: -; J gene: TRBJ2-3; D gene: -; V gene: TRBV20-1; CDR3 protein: CSAREELARDTQYF; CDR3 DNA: TGCAGTGCTAGAGAGGAACTAGCTAGAGATACGCAGTATTTT
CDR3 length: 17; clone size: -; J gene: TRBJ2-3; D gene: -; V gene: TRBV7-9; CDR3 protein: CASSLEGYRSSTDTQYF; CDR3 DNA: TGTGCCAGCAGCTTAGAGGGCTACAGAAGTAGCACAGATACGCAGTATTTT
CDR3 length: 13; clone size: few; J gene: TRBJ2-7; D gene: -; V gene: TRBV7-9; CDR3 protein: CASSLVTGHEQYF; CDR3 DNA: TGTGCCAGCAGCTTAGTTACAGGCCACGAGCAGTACTTC
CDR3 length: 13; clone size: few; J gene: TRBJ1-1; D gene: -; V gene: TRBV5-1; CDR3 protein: CASSARENTEAFF; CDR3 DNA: TGCGCCAGCAGCGCGAGGGAGAACACTGAAGCTTTCTTT
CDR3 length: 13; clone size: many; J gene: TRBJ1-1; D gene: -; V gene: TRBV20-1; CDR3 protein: CSAPYGGNTEAFF; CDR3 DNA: TGCAGTGCTCCCTACGGCGGGAACACTGAAGCTTTCTTT
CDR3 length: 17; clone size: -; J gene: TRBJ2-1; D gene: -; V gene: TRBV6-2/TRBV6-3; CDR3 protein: CASSYLGQEGKYNEQFF; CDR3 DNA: TGTGCCAGCAGTTACCTGGGCCAAGAAGGGAAATACAATGAGCAGTTCTTC
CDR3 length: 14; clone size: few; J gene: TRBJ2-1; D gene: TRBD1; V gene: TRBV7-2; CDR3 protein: CASSRDRVDNEQFF; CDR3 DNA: TGTGCCAGCAGCCGGGACAGGGTGGACAATGAGCAGTTCTTC
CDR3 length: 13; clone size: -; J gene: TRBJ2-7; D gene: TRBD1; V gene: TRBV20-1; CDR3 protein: CSAGGQGPYEQYF; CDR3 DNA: TGCAGTGCGGGGGGACAGGGGCCCTACGAGCAGTACTTC
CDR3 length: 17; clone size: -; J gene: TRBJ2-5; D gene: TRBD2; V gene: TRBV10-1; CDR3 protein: CASSDRRREGSQETQYF; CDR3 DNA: TGCGCCAGCAGTGATCGGCGGAGGGAGGGTTCCCAAGAGACCCAGTACTTC